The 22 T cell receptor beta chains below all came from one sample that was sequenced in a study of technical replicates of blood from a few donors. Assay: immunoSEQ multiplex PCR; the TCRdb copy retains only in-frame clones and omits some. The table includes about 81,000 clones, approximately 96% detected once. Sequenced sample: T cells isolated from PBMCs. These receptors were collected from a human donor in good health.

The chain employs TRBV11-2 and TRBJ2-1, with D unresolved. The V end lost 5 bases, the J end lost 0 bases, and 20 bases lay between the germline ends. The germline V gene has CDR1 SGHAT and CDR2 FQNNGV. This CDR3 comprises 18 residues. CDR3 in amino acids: CASSPRSPLSSSYNEQFF. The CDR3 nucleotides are TGTGCCAGCAGCCCGAGGAGTCCTCTTTCGAGCTCCTACAATGAGCAGTTCTTC.

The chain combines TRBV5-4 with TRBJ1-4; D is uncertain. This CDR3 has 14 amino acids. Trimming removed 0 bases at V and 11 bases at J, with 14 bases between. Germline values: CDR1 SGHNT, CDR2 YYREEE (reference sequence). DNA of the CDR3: TGTGCCAGCAGCTTGGAGGCCCAGGATAAGAAACTGTTTTTT. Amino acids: CASSLEAQDKKLFF.

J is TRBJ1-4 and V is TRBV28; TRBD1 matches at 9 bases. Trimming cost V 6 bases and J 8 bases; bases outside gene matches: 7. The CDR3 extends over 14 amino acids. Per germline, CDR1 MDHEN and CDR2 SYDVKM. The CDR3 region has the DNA TGTGCCAGCAGCCCCGACAGGGGGAACGAAAAACTGTTTTTT. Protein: CASSPDRGNEKLFF.

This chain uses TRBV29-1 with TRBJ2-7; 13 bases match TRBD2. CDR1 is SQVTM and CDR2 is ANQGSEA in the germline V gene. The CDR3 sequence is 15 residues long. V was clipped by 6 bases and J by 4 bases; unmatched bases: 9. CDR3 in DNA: TGCAGCGTAATCGGGACTAGCGGGAACGGGTACGAGCAGTACTTC. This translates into CSVIGTSGNGYEQYF.

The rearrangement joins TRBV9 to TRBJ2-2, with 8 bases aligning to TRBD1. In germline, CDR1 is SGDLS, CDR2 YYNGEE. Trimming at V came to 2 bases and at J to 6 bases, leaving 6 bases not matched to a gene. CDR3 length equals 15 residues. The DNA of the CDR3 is TGTGCCAGCAGCGTTGGGACAGGTTTCGCCGGGGAGCTGTTTTTT. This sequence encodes CASSVGTGFAGELFF.

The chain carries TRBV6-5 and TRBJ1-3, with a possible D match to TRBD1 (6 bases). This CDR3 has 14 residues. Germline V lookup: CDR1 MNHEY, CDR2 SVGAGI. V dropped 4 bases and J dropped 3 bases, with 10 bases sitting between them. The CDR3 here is CASSSDSVGNTIYF. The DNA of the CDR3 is TGTGCCAGCAGTTCGGACAGCGTTGGAAACACCATATATTTT.

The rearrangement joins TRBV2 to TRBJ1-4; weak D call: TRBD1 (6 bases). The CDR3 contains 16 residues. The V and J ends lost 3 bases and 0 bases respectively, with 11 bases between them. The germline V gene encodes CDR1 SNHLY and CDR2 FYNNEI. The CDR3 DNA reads TGTGCCAGCAGTGAGGGACAAAGTGCAACTAATGAAAAACTGTTTTTT. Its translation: CASSEGQSATNEKLFF. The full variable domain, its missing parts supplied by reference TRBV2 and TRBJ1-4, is EPEVTQTPSHQVTQMGQEVILRCVPISNHLYFYWYRQILGQKVEFLVSFYNNEISEKSEIFDDQFSVERPDGSNFTLKIRSTKLEDSAMYFCASSEGQSATNEKLFFGSGTQLSVL.

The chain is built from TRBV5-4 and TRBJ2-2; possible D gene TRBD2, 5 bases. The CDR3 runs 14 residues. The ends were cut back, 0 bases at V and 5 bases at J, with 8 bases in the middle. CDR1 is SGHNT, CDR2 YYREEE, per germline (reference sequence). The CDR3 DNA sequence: TGTGCCAGCAGCTTGGATCGCGGGACCGGGGAGCTGTTTTTT. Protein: CASSLDRGTGELFF.

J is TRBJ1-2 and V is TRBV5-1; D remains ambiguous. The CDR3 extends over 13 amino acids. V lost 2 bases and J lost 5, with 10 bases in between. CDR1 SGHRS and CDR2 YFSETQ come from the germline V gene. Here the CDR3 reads CASSFEGRYGYTF. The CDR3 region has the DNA TGCGCCAGCAGCTTCGAGGGAAGGTATGGCTACACCTTC.

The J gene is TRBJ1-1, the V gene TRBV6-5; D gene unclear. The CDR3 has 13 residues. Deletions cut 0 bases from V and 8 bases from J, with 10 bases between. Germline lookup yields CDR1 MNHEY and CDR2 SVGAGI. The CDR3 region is CASSYSRTGEAFF. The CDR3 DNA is TGTGCCAGCAGTTACTCTCGGACGGGAGAAGCTTTCTTT.

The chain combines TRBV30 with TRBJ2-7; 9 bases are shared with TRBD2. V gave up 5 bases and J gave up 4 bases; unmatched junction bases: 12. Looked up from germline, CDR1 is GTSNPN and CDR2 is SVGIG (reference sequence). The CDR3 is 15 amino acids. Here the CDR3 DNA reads TGTGCCTGGGATCACCTGGCGCTAGCGGGATACGAGCAGTACTTC. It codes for CAWDHLALAGYEQYF.

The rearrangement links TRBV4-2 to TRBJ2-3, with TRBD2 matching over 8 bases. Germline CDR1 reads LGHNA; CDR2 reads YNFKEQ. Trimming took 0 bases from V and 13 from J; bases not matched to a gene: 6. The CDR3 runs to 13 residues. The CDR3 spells CASSQEVAGGEYF. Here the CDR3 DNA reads TGTGCCAGCAGCCAAGAAGTGGCGGGAGGAGAGTATTTT.

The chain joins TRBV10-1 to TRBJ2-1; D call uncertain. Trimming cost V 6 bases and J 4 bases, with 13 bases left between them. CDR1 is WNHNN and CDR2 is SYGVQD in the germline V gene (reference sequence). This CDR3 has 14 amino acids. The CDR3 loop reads CASSSQISYNEQFF. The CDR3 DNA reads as TGCGCCAGCAGCTCCCAAATCAGTTACAATGAGCAGTTCTTC.

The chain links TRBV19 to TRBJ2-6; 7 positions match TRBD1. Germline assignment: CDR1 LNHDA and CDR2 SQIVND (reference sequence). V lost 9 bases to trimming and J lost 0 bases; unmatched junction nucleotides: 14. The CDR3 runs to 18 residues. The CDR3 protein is CASTRTDRSSSGANVLTF. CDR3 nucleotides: TGTGCCAGCACTAGAACGGACAGGTCTAGCTCTGGGGCCAACGTCCTGACTTTC.

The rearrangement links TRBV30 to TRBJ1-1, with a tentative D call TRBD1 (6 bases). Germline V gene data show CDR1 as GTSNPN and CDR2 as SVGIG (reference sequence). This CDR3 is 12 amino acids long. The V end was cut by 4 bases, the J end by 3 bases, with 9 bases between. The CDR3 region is CAWTGVHTEAFF. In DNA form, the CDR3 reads TGTGCCTGGACAGGGGTTCACACTGAAGCTTTCTTT.

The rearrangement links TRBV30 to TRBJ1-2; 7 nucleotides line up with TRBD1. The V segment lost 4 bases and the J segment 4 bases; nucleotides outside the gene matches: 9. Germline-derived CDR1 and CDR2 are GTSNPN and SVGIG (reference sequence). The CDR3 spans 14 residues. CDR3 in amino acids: CAWIPRGQGYGYTF. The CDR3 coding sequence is TGTGCCTGGATCCCAAGGGGGCAGGGCTATGGCTACACCTTC.

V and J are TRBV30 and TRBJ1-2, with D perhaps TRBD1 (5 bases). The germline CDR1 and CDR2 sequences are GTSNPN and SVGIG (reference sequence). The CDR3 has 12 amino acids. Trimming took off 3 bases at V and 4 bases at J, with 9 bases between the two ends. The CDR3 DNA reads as TGTGCCTGGAGGGAGGGGAGCTATGGCTACACCTTC. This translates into CAWREGSYGYTF. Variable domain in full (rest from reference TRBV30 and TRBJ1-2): SQTIHQWPATLVQPVGSPLSLECTVEGTSNPNLYWYRQAAGRGLQLLFYSVGIGQISSEVPQNLSASRPQDRQFILSSKKLLLSDSGFYLCAWREGSYGYTFGSGTRLTVV.

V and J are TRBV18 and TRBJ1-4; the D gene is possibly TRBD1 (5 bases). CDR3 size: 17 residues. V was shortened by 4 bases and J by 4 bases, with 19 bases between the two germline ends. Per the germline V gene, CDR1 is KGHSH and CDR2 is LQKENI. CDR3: CASSRTFTTEYNEKLFF. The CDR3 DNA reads TGTGCCAGCTCACGTACTTTTACGACAGAATATAATGAAAAACTGTTTTTT.

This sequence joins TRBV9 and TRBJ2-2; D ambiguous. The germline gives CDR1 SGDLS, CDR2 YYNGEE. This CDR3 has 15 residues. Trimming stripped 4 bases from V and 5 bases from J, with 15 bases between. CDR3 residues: CASSPYLTQTGELFF. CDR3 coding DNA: TGTGCCAGCAGCCCCTACCTGACTCAAACCGGGGAGCTGTTTTTT.

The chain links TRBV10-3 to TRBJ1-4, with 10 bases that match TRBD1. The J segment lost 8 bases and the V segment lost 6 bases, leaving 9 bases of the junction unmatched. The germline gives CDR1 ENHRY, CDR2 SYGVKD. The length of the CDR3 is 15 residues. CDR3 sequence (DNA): TGTGCCATCAGCGCCTGGGGGACAGGGGAAGAAAAACTGTTTTTT. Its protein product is CAISAWGTGEEKLFF.

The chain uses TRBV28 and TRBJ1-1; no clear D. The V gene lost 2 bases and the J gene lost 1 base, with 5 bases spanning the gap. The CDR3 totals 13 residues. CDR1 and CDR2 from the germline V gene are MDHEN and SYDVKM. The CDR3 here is CASSLMRNTEAFF. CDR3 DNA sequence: TGTGCCAGCAGTTTAATGAGGAACACTGAAGCTTTCTTT.

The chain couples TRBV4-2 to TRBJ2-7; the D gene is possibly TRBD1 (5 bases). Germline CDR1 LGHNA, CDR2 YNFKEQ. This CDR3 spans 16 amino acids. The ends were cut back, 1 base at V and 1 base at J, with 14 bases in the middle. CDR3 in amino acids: CASSQALTARSYEQYF. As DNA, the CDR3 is TGTGCCAGCAGCCAAGCCCTGACAGCACGATCCTACGAGCAGTACTTC.